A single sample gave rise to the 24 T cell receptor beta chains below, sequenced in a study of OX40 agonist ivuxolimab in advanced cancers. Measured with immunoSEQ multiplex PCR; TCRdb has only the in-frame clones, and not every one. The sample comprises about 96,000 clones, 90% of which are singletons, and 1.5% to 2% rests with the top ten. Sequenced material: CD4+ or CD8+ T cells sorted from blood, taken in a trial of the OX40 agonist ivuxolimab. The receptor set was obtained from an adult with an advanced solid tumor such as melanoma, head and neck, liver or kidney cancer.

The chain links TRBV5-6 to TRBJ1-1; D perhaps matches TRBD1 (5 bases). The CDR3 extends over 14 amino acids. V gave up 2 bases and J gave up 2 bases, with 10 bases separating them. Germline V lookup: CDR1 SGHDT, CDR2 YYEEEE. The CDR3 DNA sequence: TGTGCCAGCAGCTTAACAGGAGACAACACTGAAGCTTTCTTT. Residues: CASSLTGDNTEAFF.

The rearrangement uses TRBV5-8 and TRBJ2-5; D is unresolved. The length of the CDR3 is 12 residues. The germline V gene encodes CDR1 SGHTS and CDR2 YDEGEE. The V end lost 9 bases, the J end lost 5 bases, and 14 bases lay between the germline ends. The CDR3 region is CATGSPGETQYF. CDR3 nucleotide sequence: TGTGCCACCGGGTCGCCGGGTGAGACCCAGTACTTC. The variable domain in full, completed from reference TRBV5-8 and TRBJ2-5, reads EAGVTQSPTHLIKTRGQQATLRCSPISGHTSVYWYQQALGLGLQFLLWYDEGEERNRGNFPPRFSGRQFPNYSSELNVNALELEDSALYLCATGSPGETQYFGPGTRLLVL.

Here the CDR3 DNA reads TGTGCCATCAATACGCCCGTCCGGGACACACTTACTGGGCCAGATACGCAGTATTTT. This translates into CAINTPVRDTLTGPDTQYF. The chain employs TRBV10-3 and TRBJ2-3; tentatively, D is TRBD1 (6 bases). The germline V and J ends were trimmed by 7 bases and 4 bases, with 30 bases remaining between them. Germline V gene sequence: CDR1 ENHRY, CDR2 SYGVKD. This CDR3 spans 19 amino acids.

CDR3 DNA sequence: TGTGCCAGCAGTGAAGTGAAGGTCTTCTCTGGAAACACCATATATTTT. It yields the protein CASSEVKVFSGNTIYF. The chain couples TRBV2 to TRBJ1-3; D call uncertain. Looked up from germline, CDR1 is SNHLY and CDR2 is FYNNEI. CDR3 size: 16 residues. V gave up 1 base and J gave up 0 bases, with 10 bases separating them.

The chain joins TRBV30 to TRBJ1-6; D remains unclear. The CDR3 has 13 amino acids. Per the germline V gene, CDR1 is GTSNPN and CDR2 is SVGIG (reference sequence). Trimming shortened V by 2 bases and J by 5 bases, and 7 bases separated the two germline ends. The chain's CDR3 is CAWSSHDNSPLHF. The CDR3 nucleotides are TGTGCCTGGAGTTCGCACGATAATTCACCCCTCCACTTT.

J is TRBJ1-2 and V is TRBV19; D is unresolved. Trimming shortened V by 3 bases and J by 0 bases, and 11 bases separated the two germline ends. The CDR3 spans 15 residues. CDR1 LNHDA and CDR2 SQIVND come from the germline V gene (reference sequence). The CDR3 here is CASSMATAANYGYTF. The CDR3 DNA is TGTGCCAGTAGTATGGCGACCGCAGCTAACTATGGCTACACCTTC.

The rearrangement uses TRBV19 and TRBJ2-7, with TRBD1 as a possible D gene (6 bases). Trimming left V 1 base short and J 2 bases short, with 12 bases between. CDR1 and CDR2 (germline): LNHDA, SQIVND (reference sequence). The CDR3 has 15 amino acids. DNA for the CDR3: TGTGCCAGTAGTATAGGACAGGCCGTCACCTACGAGCAGTACTTC. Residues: CASSIGQAVTYEQYF. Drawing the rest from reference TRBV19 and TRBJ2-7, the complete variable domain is DGGITQSPKYLFRKEGQNVTLSCEQNLNHDAMYWYRQDPGQGLRLIYYSQIVNDFQKGDIAEGYSVSREKKESFPLTVTSAQKNPTAFYLCASSIGQAVTYEQYFGPGTRLTVT.

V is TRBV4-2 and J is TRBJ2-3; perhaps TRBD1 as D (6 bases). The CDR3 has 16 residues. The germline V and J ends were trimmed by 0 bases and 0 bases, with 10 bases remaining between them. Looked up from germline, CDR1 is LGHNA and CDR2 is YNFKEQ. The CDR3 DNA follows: TGTGCCAGCAGCCAAGAAGGGGGTACTAGCACAGATACGCAGTATTTT. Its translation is CASSQEGGTSTDTQYF.

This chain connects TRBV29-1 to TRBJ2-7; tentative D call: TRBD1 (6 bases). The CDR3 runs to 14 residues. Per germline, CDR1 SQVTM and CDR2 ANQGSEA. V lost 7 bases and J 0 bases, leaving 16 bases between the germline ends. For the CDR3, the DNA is TGCAGCGCCCATACAGGGCCGAGCTCCTACGAGCAGTACTTC. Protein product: CSAHTGPSSYEQYF.

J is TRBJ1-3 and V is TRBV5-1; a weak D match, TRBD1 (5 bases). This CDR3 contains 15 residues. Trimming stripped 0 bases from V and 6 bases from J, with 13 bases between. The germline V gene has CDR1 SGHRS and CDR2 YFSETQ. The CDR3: CASSLDGDPENTIYF. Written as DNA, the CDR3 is TGCGCCAGCAGCTTGGATGGGGACCCCGAAAACACCATATATTTT.

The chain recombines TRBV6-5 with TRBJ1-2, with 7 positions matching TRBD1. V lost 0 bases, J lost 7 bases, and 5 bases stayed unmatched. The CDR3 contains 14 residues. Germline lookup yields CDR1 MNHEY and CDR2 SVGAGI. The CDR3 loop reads CASSYSRQGSGYTF. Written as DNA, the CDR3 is TGTGCCAGCAGTTACTCCAGACAGGGTTCTGGCTACACCTTC.

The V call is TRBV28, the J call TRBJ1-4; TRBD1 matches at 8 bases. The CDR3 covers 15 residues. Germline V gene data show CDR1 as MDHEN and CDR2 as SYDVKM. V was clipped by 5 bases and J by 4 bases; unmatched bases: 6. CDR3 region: CASSPGQGDNEKLFF. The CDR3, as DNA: TGTGCCAGCAGTCCAGGACAGGGAGATAATGAAAAACTGTTTTTT.

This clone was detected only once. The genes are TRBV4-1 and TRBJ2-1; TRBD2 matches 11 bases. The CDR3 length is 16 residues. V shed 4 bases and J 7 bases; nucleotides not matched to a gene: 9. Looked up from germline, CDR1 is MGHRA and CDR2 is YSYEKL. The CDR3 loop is CASSPGLAEGVNEQFF. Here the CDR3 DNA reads TGCGCCAGCAGCCCGGGACTAGCGGAGGGGGTAAATGAGCAGTTCTTC.

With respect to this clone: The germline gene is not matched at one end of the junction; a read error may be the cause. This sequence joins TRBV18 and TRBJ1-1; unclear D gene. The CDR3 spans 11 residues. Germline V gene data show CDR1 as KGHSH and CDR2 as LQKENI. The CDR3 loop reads CATSGGSRAFF. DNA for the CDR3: TGTGCCACCTCAGGAGGCTCCCGGGCTTTCTTT.

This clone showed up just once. Here the CDR3 DNA reads TGTGCCAGCAGTTTCGGTCAGGGTCCTCGAGCCACAGATACGCAGTATTTT. Translated, it gives CASSFGQGPRATDTQYF. The chain has TRBV28 and TRBJ2-3; perhaps TRBD1 as D (5 bases). Per the germline V gene, CDR1 is MDHEN and CDR2 is SYDVKM. The CDR3 has 17 residues. Trimming pared 3 bases from V and 2 bases from J, leaving 18 bases between.

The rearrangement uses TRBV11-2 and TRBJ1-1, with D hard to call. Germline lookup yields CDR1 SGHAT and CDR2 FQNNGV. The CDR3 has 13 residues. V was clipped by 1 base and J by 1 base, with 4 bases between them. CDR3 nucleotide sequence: TGTGCCAGCAGCTTAGGACGGAACACTGAAGCTTTCTTT. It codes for CASSLGRNTEAFF.

CDR3 sequence: CASSLVQGSNQPQHF. CDR3 DNA sequence: TGTGCCAGCAGCTTAGTACAGGGTAGCAATCAGCCCCAGCATTTT. This chain connects TRBV7-2 to TRBJ1-5; perhaps TRBD1 as D (6 bases). With 1 base removed from V and 0 bases from J, the gap between germline ends came to 7 bases. This CDR3 spans 15 amino acids. Germline V gene lookup returns CDR1 SGHTA and CDR2 FQGNSA.

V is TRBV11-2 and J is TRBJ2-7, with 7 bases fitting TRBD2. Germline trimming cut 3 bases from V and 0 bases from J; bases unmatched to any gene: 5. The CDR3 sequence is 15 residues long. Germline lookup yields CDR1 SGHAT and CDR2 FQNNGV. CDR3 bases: TGTGCCAGCAGCTTGACAAGCGGGACCTCCTACGAGCAGTACTTC. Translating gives CASSLTSGTSYEQYF.

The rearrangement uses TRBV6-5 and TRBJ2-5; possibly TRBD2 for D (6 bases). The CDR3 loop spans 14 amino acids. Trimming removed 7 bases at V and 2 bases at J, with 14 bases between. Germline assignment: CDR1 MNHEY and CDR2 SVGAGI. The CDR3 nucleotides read TGTGCCAGCACCGAACGGGGGATACAAGAGACCCAGTACTTC. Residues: CASTERGIQETQYF.

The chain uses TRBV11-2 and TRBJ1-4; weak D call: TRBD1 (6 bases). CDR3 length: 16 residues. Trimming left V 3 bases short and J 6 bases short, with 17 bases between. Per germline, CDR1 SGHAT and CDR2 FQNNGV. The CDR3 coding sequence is TGTGCCAGCAGCTTGCACAGGGCTACAGGGTATGAAAAACTGTTTTTT. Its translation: CASSLHRATGYEKLFF.

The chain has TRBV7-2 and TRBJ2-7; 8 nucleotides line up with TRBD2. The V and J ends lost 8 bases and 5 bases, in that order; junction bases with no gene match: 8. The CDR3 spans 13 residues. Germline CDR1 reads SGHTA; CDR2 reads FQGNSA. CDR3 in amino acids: CASSGWREDEQYF. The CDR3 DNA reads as TGTGCCAGCTCAGGTTGGCGGGAGGACGAGCAGTACTTC.

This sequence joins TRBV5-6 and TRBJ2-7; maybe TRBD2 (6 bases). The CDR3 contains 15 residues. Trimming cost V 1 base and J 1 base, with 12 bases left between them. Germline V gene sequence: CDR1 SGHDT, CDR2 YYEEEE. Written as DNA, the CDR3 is TGTGCCAGCAGCTTGATGGGACTGCAATCCTACGAGCAGTACTTC. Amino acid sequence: CASSLMGLQSYEQYF.

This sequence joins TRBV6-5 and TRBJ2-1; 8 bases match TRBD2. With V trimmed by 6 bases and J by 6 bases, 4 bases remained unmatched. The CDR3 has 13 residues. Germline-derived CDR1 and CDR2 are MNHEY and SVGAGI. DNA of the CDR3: TGTGCCAGCAGGAATAGCGGGATCAATGAGCAGTTCTTC. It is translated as CASRNSGINEQFF.

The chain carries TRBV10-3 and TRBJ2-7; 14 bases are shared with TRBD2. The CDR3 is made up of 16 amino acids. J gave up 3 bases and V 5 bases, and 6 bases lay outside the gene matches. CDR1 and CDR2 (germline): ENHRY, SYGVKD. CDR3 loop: CAISKTGTSGSYEQYF. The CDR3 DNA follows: TGTGCCATCAGTAAAACGGGGACTAGCGGGAGCTACGAGCAGTACTTC.